Following are 27 T cell receptor beta chains from one sample sequenced in a study of T cell responses to AZD1222 COVID-19 vaccine. Some clones are missing from TCRdb's copy, which holds only in-frame ones; the method was immunoSEQ multiplex PCR. The sample shows 150,000 to 200,000 clones, more than 80% of them seen only once. The material was peripheral blood, obtained on day 0 of AZD1222 vaccination. These TCRs come from an adult in good health.

This sequence joins TRBV7-9 and TRBJ1-2; D is unclear. The CDR3 covers 12 residues. Germline V gene data show CDR1 as SEHNR and CDR2 as FQNEAQ (reference sequence). Trimming took 5 bases from V and 3 from J, leaving 7 bases between them. The CDR3 coding sequence is TGTGCCAGCAGCGCAAGCGACTATGGCTACACCTTC. Its translation is CASSASDYGYTF.

The V and J genes are TRBV18 and TRBJ2-6; the D call may be TRBD1 or TRBD2 (5 bases each). Trimming shortened V by 2 bases and J by 0 bases, and 11 bases separated the two germline ends. The CDR3 contains 17 residues. Per the germline V gene, CDR1 is KGHSH and CDR2 is LQKENI. The CDR3 here is CASSPTGPPSGANVLTF. DNA for the CDR3: TGTGCCAGCTCACCAACGGGACCCCCCTCTGGGGCCAACGTCCTGACTTTC.

The genes are TRBV18 and TRBJ2-1; 7 bases map to TRBD1. The V gene end was trimmed by 3 bases and the J gene end by 10 bases; junction bases not matched to a gene: 12. The CDR3 is made up of 15 amino acids. Per germline, CDR1 KGHSH and CDR2 LQKENI. Written as DNA, the CDR3 is TGTGCCAGCTCACCCCCGGGCTCCCCAGGGGGAGAGCAGTTCTTC. Translation: CASSPPGSPGGEQFF.

The CDR3 loop reads CASSPYDGVNTEAFF. The CDR3 bases are TGTGCCAGCAGCCCATACGATGGAGTGAACACTGAAGCTTTCTTT. The V gene is TRBV7-9, the J gene TRBJ1-1; D gene uncertain. The CDR3 runs to 15 residues. Trimming shortened V by 5 bases and J by 0 bases, and 13 bases separated the two germline ends. The germline V gene has CDR1 SEHNR and CDR2 FQNEAQ (reference sequence).

The J gene is TRBJ1-4, the V gene TRBV5-1, with D possibly being TRBD1 (5 bases). Germline V gene lookup returns CDR1 SGHRS and CDR2 YFSETQ. The V gene lost 0 bases and the J gene lost 5 bases, with 8 bases spanning the gap. This CDR3 is built from 14 residues. The CDR3 here is CASSLEGANEKLFF. The CDR3 coding sequence is TGCGCCAGCAGCTTGGAAGGGGCGAATGAAAAACTGTTTTTT.

The CDR3 DNA sequence: TGTGCCTCTGGACAGTCTAACTATGGCTACACCTTC. It codes for CASGQSNYGYTF. The gene calls are TRBV30 and TRBJ1-2; D might be TRBD1 (6 bases). There are 12 residues in the CDR3. CDR1 is GTSNPN and CDR2 is SVGIG in the germline V gene (reference sequence). Trimming cost V 7 bases and J 0 bases, with 9 bases left between them.

J is TRBJ2-2 and V is TRBV2; possible D gene TRBD1, 5 bases. This CDR3 has 14 residues. Per germline, CDR1 SNHLY and CDR2 FYNNEI. V was trimmed by 4 bases and J by 4 bases, leaving 10 bases between them. CDR3 amino acids: CASSVQDSTGELFF. CDR3 DNA sequence: TGTGCCAGCAGTGTACAAGACAGCACCGGGGAGCTGTTTTTT.

The chain carries TRBV28 and TRBJ1-2; D unclear. Per the germline V gene, CDR1 is MDHEN and CDR2 is SYDVKM. Trimming pared 10 bases from V and 3 bases from J, leaving 24 bases between. This CDR3 comprises 16 residues. The CDR3 loop is CATRDASSGPYYGYTF. The DNA of the CDR3 is TGTGCCACCCGTGACGCATCTTCTGGACCTTACTATGGCTACACCTTC.

The chain employs TRBV7-7 and TRBJ2-5; no clear D gene. Germline assignment: CDR1 SSHAT and CDR2 FNYEAQ (reference sequence). This CDR3 is 11 amino acids long. Trimming removed 3 bases at V and 5 bases at J, with 4 bases between. CDR3: CASSFLETQYF. In nucleotides, the CDR3 is TGTGCCAGCAGCTTCTTGGAGACCCAGTACTTC.

The V gene is TRBV27, the J gene TRBJ2-3; maybe TRBD2 (6 bases). CDR1 is MNHEY, CDR2 SMNVEV, per germline (reference sequence). This CDR3 spans 20 amino acids. V gave up 3 bases and J gave up 4 bases, with 29 bases separating them. CDR3 region: CASSLDGFATTGEVADTQYF. The CDR3 coding sequence is TGTGCCAGCAGTTTGGATGGTTTCGCGACAACGGGGGAAGTCGCAGATACGCAGTATTTT.

This rearrangement joins TRBV10-3 to TRBJ2-7, with a tentative D call TRBD1 (6 bases). The germline gives CDR1 ENHRY, CDR2 SYGVKD. The germline V and J ends were trimmed by 6 bases and 4 bases, with 16 bases remaining between them. CDR3 length: 14 residues. Here the CDR3 DNA reads TGTGCCATCAGCGGGGACATACGAGGGTACGAGCAGTACTTC. Its translation: CAISGDIRGYEQYF.

The rearrangement links TRBV6-5 to TRBJ1-6; the D gene is possibly TRBD1 (5 bases). The germline CDR1 and CDR2 sequences are MNHEY and SVGAGI. There are 15 residues in the CDR3. The V end lost 3 bases, the J end lost 7 bases, and 13 bases lay between the germline ends. CDR3 sequence reads: CASSYGGRANSPLHF. DNA of the CDR3: TGTGCCAGCAGTTATGGGGGAAGGGCGAATTCACCCCTCCACTTT.

This chain uses TRBV9 with TRBJ1-3, with a weak D call TRBD1 (5 bases). V lost 0 bases and J 5 bases, leaving 9 bases between the germline ends. This CDR3 is built from 14 residues. Germline CDR1 is SGDLS and CDR2 is YYNGEE. The CDR3 DNA reads as TGTGCCAGCAGCGTAGCACAGGACAGAAACACCATATATTTT. This encodes CASSVAQDRNTIYF. Full variable domain (rest looked up from reference TRBV9 and TRBJ1-3): DSGVTQTPKHLITATGQRVTLRCSPRSGDLSVYWYQQSLDQGLQFLIQYYNGEERAKGNILERFSAQQFPDLHSELNLSSLELGDSALYFCASSVAQDRNTIYFGEGSWLTVV.

V usage is TRBV25-1 and J usage is TRBJ1-6; D gene unclear. Trimming removed 4 bases at V and 10 bases at J, with 14 bases between. The germline V gene has CDR1 MGHDK and CDR2 SYGVNS. This CDR3 has 14 residues. The CDR3 reads CASSATWANSPLHF. The CDR3 DNA reads as TGTGCCAGCAGTGCGACATGGGCTAACTCACCCCTCCACTTT.

The chain links TRBV6-5 to TRBJ2-7; 9 bases line up with TRBD2. The CDR3 totals 15 residues. Looked up from germline, CDR1 is MNHEY and CDR2 is SVGAGI. The ends lost 0 bases at V and 3 bases at J; junction bases unmatched: 3. In nucleotides, the CDR3 is TGTGCCAGCAGTTACTCAGCGGGGGGCTTCTACGAGCAGTACTTC. It specifies CASSYSAGGFYEQYF.

V and J are TRBV15 and TRBJ2-1; 7 positions match TRBD2. CDR1 LNHNV and CDR2 YYDKDF come from the germline V gene (reference sequence). The trim removed 0 bases at V and 9 bases at J, leaving 14 bases unmatched. The CDR3 extends over 17 amino acids. CDR3 nucleotides: TGTGCCACCAGCAGAGATCCGGGGGGTGACGCGCGGATTGAGCAGTTCTTC. Protein sequence: CATSRDPGGDARIEQFF.

This clone appeared once. The V call is TRBV29-1, the J call TRBJ2-3, with a possible D match to TRBD2 (6 bases). CDR3 length: 13 residues. Trimming removed 3 bases from V and 6 bases from J, with 13 bases in between. Per the germline V gene, CDR1 is SQVTM and CDR2 is ANQGSEA. CDR3 in DNA: TGCAGCGTTGAGGGCGGGGCTTCTGATACGCAGTATTTT. This translates into CSVEGGASDTQYF.

V gene TRBV10-3 combines with J gene TRBJ1-2; D is possibly TRBD1 (5 bases). This CDR3 has 12 residues. Between the trimmed V and J ends, which lost 3 bases and 4 bases, there was a span of 6 bases. Germline V gives CDR1 ENHRY, CDR2 SYGVKD. This CDR3 reads CAISEGAYGYTF. CDR3 bases: TGTGCCATCAGTGAAGGGGCCTATGGCTACACCTTC.

The rearrangement uses TRBV25-1 and TRBJ1-5, with TRBD1 as a possible D gene (6 bases). Deletions cut 4 bases from V and 0 bases from J, with 13 bases between. The germline V gene has CDR1 MGHDK and CDR2 SYGVNS. CDR3 length: 16 residues. The CDR3 nucleotides are TGTGCCAGCAGTGCGGGACACCTAAATAGCAATCAGCCCCAGCATTTT. It translates to CASSAGHLNSNQPQHF.

On this clone: As the CDR3 is not closed by the conserved phenylalanine or tryptophan, this likely results from a read error. Because the CDR3's place on the DNA is in doubt, the DNA is left out and the CDR3 is given as listed by TCRdb. The chain has TRBV24-1 and TRBJ1-2. The germline V gene encodes CDR1 KGHDR and CDR2 SFDVKD. The CDR3 spans 15 residues, counting both ends. The CDR3 loop is CATSVTRARRVSFYL.

The chain combines TRBV6-5 with TRBJ2-2, with D maybe TRBD1 (6 bases). Per the germline V gene, CDR1 is MNHEY and CDR2 is SVGAGI. The CDR3 covers 13 residues. V dropped 7 bases and J dropped 7 bases, with 13 bases sitting between them. This CDR3 reads CASTLDRRGELFF. The CDR3 DNA reads TGTGCCAGCACTTTGGACAGACGCGGGGAGCTGTTTTTT.

The chain uses TRBV30 and TRBJ1-5; D call uncertain. CDR3 length: 13 amino acids. V shed 3 bases and J shed 1 base, with 7 bases lying between them. Per germline, CDR1 GTSNPN and CDR2 SVGIG (reference sequence). The CDR3, as DNA: TGTGCCTGGAGCAAAGGAAGCAATCAGCCCCAGCATTTT. Translation gives CAWSKGSNQPQHF.

This clone is a singleton in its sample. The chain has TRBV2 and TRBJ2-2, with D unclear. The V gene lost 8 bases and the J gene lost 7 bases, with 8 bases spanning the gap. Per the germline V gene, CDR1 is SNHLY and CDR2 is FYNNEI. This CDR3 region has 11 residues. CDR3 DNA sequence: TGTGCCAGCGGTCAAGACGGGGAGCTGTTTTTT. Translated: CASGQDGELFF.

The chain joins TRBV7-2 to TRBJ2-1; 7 nucleotides match TRBD1. The CDR3 consists of 14 residues. Germline assignment: CDR1 SGHTA and CDR2 FQGNSA. V trimming: 5 bases; J trimming: 15 bases; junction bases outside the gene matches: 16. CDR3 region: CASSLRGLGPLGFF. The CDR3 DNA is TGTGCCAGCAGCCTTAGGGGGCTAGGCCCCTTGGGGTTCTTC.

This chain links TRBV4-1 with TRBJ1-5; TRBD1 is a possible D gene (5 bases). The CDR3 consists of 15 residues. Germline CDR1 is MGHRA and CDR2 is YSYEKL. Trimming left V 2 bases short and J 0 bases short, with 8 bases between. The CDR3 spells CASSQQQDSNQPQHF. CDR3 bases: TGCGCCAGCAGCCAACAACAGGATAGCAATCAGCCCCAGCATTTT.

The CDR3 DNA reads TGTGCCACCAGGGGAAGATCGGGAGAGACCCAGTACTTC. As protein: CATRGRSGETQYF. The rearrangement uses TRBV24-1 and TRBJ2-5, with D unclear. This CDR3 has 13 residues. V was clipped by 7 bases and J by 4 bases, with 12 bases between them. Germline CDR1 reads KGHDR; CDR2 reads SFDVKD.

The rearrangement uses TRBV6-5 and TRBJ2-3; a possible D gene is TRBD2 (6 bases). V lost 9 bases to trimming and J lost 2 bases, with 15 bases between them. From germline, CDR1 is MNHEY and CDR2 SVGAGI. The CDR3 is 14 amino acids. The CDR3 DNA sequence: TGTGCCAGTGGCCGGGACTCTTTCACAGATACGCAGTATTTT. Translating it yields CASGRDSFTDTQYF.